This entry lists 16 T cell receptor beta chains sequenced from one sample in a study of T cells after yellow fever vaccination. One entry per CDR3 protein, called by TCRdb with MiXCR from the 5' RACE reads. The sample holds 100,000 to 150,000 distinct CDR3 sequences; roughly 9% are singletons and the top ten take almost 40%. This material consisted of CD8+ T cells sorted from PBMCs, taken on the day of the yellow fever booster vaccination. The receptors shown here come from a man between 18 and 35 years old who received the YFV17D yellow fever vaccine.

Ten or more counts support this clonotype. J is TRBJ2-3 and V is TRBV6-4; D not certain. Germline V gene lookup returns CDR1 MRHNA and CDR2 SNTAGT. V lost 4 bases to trimming and J lost 3 bases, with 8 bases between them. This CDR3 spans 13 amino acids. The CDR3 DNA is TGTGCCAGCAGTGGGAACCCAACAGATACGCAGTATTTT. This codes for CASSGNPTDTQYF.

Here the CDR3 DNA reads TGTGCCAGCAGTTACTCGACTTCCAATGAGCAGTTCTTC. This translates into CASSYSTSNEQFF. The V and J genes are TRBV6-5 and TRBJ2-1; no definite D call. CDR1 and CDR2 from the germline V gene are MNHEY and SVGAGI. The CDR3 contains 13 residues. Trimming took 0 bases from V and 6 from J, leaving 6 bases between them.

In DNA form, the CDR3 reads TGTGCCAGTAGAGACAGGGTGCTAGCCGGGGAGCTGTTTTTT. It encodes CASRDRVLAGELFF. The rearrangement joins TRBV19 to TRBJ2-2; 7 bases map to TRBD1. With V trimmed by 6 bases and J by 6 bases, 7 bases remained unmatched. The CDR3 consists of 14 residues. From germline, CDR1 is LNHDA and CDR2 SQIVND (reference sequence).

The CDR3 nucleotides are TGCGCCAGCAGCCCGGAGACAGGGAACACTGAAGCTTTCTTT. Translating it yields CASSPETGNTEAFF. The chain uses TRBV5-1 and TRBJ1-1; D possibly corresponds to TRBD1 (6 bases). Trimming shortened V by 4 bases and J by 1 base, and 11 bases separated the two germline ends. There are 14 residues in the CDR3. Germline V CDR1 and CDR2: SGHRS, YFSETQ.

The rearrangement joins TRBV27 to TRBJ1-1, with D maybe TRBD1 (5 bases). Germline V gene data show CDR1 as MNHEY and CDR2 as SMNVEV (reference sequence). V shed 3 bases and J shed 5 bases, with 10 bases lying between them. The CDR3 runs to 13 residues. Here the CDR3 reads CASSFQGRTEAFF. For the CDR3, the DNA is TGTGCCAGCAGTTTCCAGGGACGGACTGAAGCTTTCTTT.

In this sample, this clonotype turned up a few times. CDR3 sequence: CASSPTSGINQPQHF. The CDR3 DNA reads TGTGCCAGCAGCCCCACTTCAGGGATAAATCAGCCCCAGCATTTT. The V and J genes are TRBV3-1 and TRBJ1-5, with TRBD1 as a possible D gene (5 bases). Germline V lookup: CDR1 LGHDT, CDR2 YNNKEL (reference sequence). There are 15 residues in the CDR3. Trimming stripped 4 bases from V and 4 bases from J, with 14 bases between.

The CDR3 region is CASSLSGGLHEQFF. In DNA, the CDR3 is TGTGCCAGCAGCTTATCTGGGGGGTTACATGAGCAGTTCTTC. The rearrangement joins TRBV7-6 to TRBJ2-1, with D possibly being TRBD2 (6 bases). V was shortened by 2 bases and J by 8 bases, with 13 bases between the two germline ends. The germline V gene encodes CDR1 SGHVS and CDR2 FNYEAQ. The CDR3 length is 14 residues.

The chain has TRBV20-1 and TRBJ2-7; possibly TRBD1 for D (6 bases). Trimming cost V 1 base and J 2 bases, with 9 bases left between them. The CDR3 is 13 amino acids. Germline CDR1 DFQATT, CDR2 SNEGSKA (reference sequence). CDR3 region: CSARGTETYEQYF. The CDR3 DNA sequence: TGCAGTGCTAGAGGGACAGAGACCTACGAGCAGTACTTC.

The chain recombines TRBV7-9 with TRBJ2-5; 7 bases are a match to TRBD1. This CDR3 has 15 residues. The germline gives CDR1 SEHNR, CDR2 FQNEAQ (reference sequence). J was trimmed by 3 bases and V by 4 bases; bases with no gene match: 8. This CDR3 reads CASSSPTGLEETQYF. The CDR3 DNA reads as TGTGCCAGCAGCTCGCCGACAGGGTTGGAAGAGACCCAGTACTTC.

V and J are TRBV7-9 and TRBJ2-7; possible D gene TRBD2, 5 bases. CDR1 is SEHNR, CDR2 FQNEAQ, per germline (reference sequence). Trimming removed 5 bases at V and 2 bases at J, with 19 bases between. The CDR3 runs to 16 residues. The DNA of the CDR3 is TGTGCCAGCAGCGACCCCCGGGGAGAGTTGGCCTACGAGCAGTACTTC. It encodes CASSDPRGELAYEQYF.

This clonotype was seen a few times. The rearrangement uses TRBV7-9 and TRBJ2-6, with D uncertain. The length of the CDR3 is 17 residues. Germline assignment: CDR1 SEHNR and CDR2 FQNEAQ (reference sequence). Trimming pared 5 bases from V and 0 bases from J, leaving 14 bases between. The CDR3 sequence: CASSTTIRNSGANVLTF. CDR3 bases: TGTGCCAGCAGCACCACCATTAGAAACTCTGGGGCCAACGTCCTGACTTTC.

This clonotype has more than one count but fewer than ten. This rearrangement joins TRBV29-1 to TRBJ2-1, with D possibly being TRBD2 (7 bases). CDR3 size: 13 residues. Trimming removed 6 bases at V and 3 bases at J, with 12 bases between. From germline, CDR1 is SQVTM and CDR2 ANQGSEA. The CDR3 reads CSVGRGGYNEQFF. The DNA of the CDR3 is TGCAGCGTGGGGAGGGGGGGCTACAATGAGCAGTTCTTC.

There are a few counts of this clonotype. This sequence joins TRBV5-1 and TRBJ2-1; 7 bases map to TRBD1. The CDR3 totals 15 residues. From germline, CDR1 is SGHRS and CDR2 YFSETQ. The V segment lost 0 bases and the J segment 5 bases; nucleotides outside the gene matches: 5. The DNA for the CDR3 is TGCGCCAGCAGCTTGGTAGGGGGCCTTAACAATGAGCAGTTCTTC. It yields the protein CASSLVGGLNNEQFF.

The chain links TRBV12-3 or TRBV12-4 to TRBJ2-1, with 7 bases identical to TRBD2. J was trimmed by 12 bases and V by 3 bases; bases with no gene match: 5. The CDR3 runs 12 residues. The CDR3: CASSLGGPRQFF. CDR3 DNA: TGTGCCAGCAGTTTGGGAGGGCCCAGGCAGTTCTTC.

V and J are TRBV6-2 or TRBV6-3 and TRBJ2-7; TRBD2 is a possible D gene (6 bases). Trimming stripped 6 bases from V and 5 bases from J, with 17 bases between. CDR1 MNHEY and CDR2 SVGEGT come from the germline V gene. This CDR3 has 14 residues. The CDR3 loop is CASRGVRGTDEQYV. In nucleotides, the CDR3 is TGTGCCAGCAGAGGCGTACGGGGGACGGACGAGCAGTACGTC.

This clonotype was seen more than once but under ten times. This chain connects TRBV7-9 to TRBJ1-2; D is uncertain. Germline loops: CDR1 SEHNR, CDR2 FQNEAQ (reference sequence). V gave up 5 bases and J gave up 2 bases, with 12 bases separating them. The CDR3 consists of 14 residues. The CDR3 loop reads CASSPAGPNYGYTF. DNA of the CDR3: TGTGCCAGCAGCCCGGCAGGACCGAACTATGGCTACACCTTC.